This entry lists 10 T cell receptor beta chains sequenced from one sample in a study of identical twins. TCRdb processed the 5' RACE reads anew with MiXCR; each CDR3 protein has one entry. Among more than 650,000 distinct CDR3 sequences listed, 5.5% to 6.5% were seen once. The sequenced material came from naive T cells sorted from blood. These receptors were obtained from a man younger than 35 in good health.

Ten or more counts support this clonotype. The chain joins TRBV20-1 to TRBJ2-7, with TRBD2 matching 12 bases. This CDR3 contains 15 residues. Trimming took 0 bases from V and 2 from J; bases not matched to a gene: 2. Germline CDR1 and CDR2: DFQATT and SNEGSKA (reference sequence). The CDR3 sequence: CSAREGLAGTYEQYF. CDR3 nucleotides: TGCAGTGCTAGAGAAGGACTAGCGGGGACCTACGAGCAGTACTTC.

This clonotype was seen only a few times. The chain carries TRBV14 and TRBJ2-7; TRBD1 matches at 9 bases. Per germline, CDR1 SGHDN and CDR2 FVKESK. The CDR3 contains 13 residues. The V gene end was trimmed by 5 bases and the J gene end by 7 bases; junction bases not matched to a gene: 6. CDR3 sequence (DNA): TGTGCCAGCAGCGGGACAGGGTTTCGAGAGCAGTACTTC. This translates into CASSGTGFREQYF.

In this sample, this clonotype turned up many times. This chain connects TRBV5-8 to TRBJ2-2; 7 positions match TRBD1. The CDR3 sequence is 15 residues long. Trimming took 5 bases from V and 0 from J; bases not matched to a gene: 4. Germline values: CDR1 SGHTS, CDR2 YDEGEE. The DNA for the CDR3 is TGTGCCAGCAGAAGACAGGGTTCGAACACCGGGGAGCTGTTTTTT. This translates into CASRRQGSNTGELFF.

The chain couples TRBV11-3 to TRBJ2-5; 10 bases line up with TRBD2. Germline CDR1 reads SGHNT; CDR2 reads YENEEA. This CDR3 is built from 15 residues. V was pared by 8 bases and J by 2 bases, with 8 bases of the junction left unmatched. The CDR3 region has the DNA TGTGCCAGCCGCCCACGGACTAGCGGACAAGAGACCCAGTACTTC. Encoded protein: CASRPRTSGQETQYF.

The genes are TRBV4-1 and TRBJ2-5; D may be TRBD2 (5 bases). The ends were cut back, 0 bases at V and 2 bases at J, with 10 bases in the middle. Per germline, CDR1 MGHRA and CDR2 YSYEKL. The CDR3 has 15 residues. In DNA, the CDR3 is TGCGCCAGCAGCCAAGATGGCGGGTTTCAAGAGACCCAGTACTTC. It yields the protein CASSQDGGFQETQYF.

In the case of this clonotype: A read error may explain this, as a much larger clone is one base away. J is TRBJ2-2 and V is TRBV6-4, with a tentative D call TRBD1 (5 bases). Trimming shortened V by 0 bases and J by 4 bases, and 6 bases separated the two germline ends. This CDR3 has 14 residues. Germline loops: CDR1 MRHNA, CDR2 SNTAGT. The chain's CDR3 is CASSDSGVTGELFF. Here the CDR3 DNA reads TGTGCCAGCAGTGACTCAGGGGTCACCGGGGAGCTGTTTTTT.

The chain links TRBV25-1 to TRBJ2-2, with D perhaps given as TRBD1 or TRBD2 (5 bases each). Trimming took off 6 bases at V and 6 bases at J, with 14 bases between the two ends. Germline assignment: CDR1 MGHDK and CDR2 SYGVNS. The CDR3 extends over 14 amino acids. CDR3 DNA: TGTGCCAGCAGAGGACTCTGGGGCCCCGGGGAGCTGTTTTTT. As protein: CASRGLWGPGELFF.

This clonotype was picked up a small number of times. This chain joins TRBV27 and TRBJ2-1; 15 nucleotides match TRBD2. CDR3 size: 20 residues. V lost 3 bases, J lost 2 bases, and 11 bases stayed unmatched. The germline gives CDR1 MNHEY, CDR2 SMNVEV (reference sequence). CDR3 nucleotide sequence: TGTGCCAGCAGTTTTCTTACCGCAGGACTAGCGGGAGGGCCCTACAATGAGCAGTTCTTC. Protein: CASSFLTAGLAGGPYNEQFF.

The chain joins TRBV29-1 to TRBJ2-4; perhaps TRBD2 as D (6 bases). The V end was cut by 4 bases, the J end by 0 bases, with 7 bases between. Germline V lookup: CDR1 SQVTM, CDR2 ANQGSEA. The CDR3 consists of 13 residues. In DNA, the CDR3 is TGCAGCGTTGGCGGGAAAGCCAAAAACATTCAGTACTTC. This codes for CSVGGKAKNIQYF.

This clonotype was counted ten times or more. The CDR3: CASSFEAQETQYF. In nucleotides, the CDR3 is TGTGCCAGCAGTTTCGAGGCCCAAGAGACCCAGTACTTC. The chain uses TRBV12-3 or TRBV12-4 and TRBJ2-5; no clear D gene. CDR3 length: 13 amino acids. V lost 3 bases to trimming and J lost 1 base, with 6 bases between them.